The 31 T cell receptor beta chains reported below all come from one sample, sequenced in a study of metastatic and nonmetastatic thyroid tumors. Patients were all untreated before their thyroid surgery. TCRdb redid the clone calls on the PCR reads using MiXCR. The sample yields more than 9,500 clones, approximately 30% seen once. The sample taken for sequencing was tumor tissue. These receptor sequences come from a female donor with papillary thyroid cancer or a benign thyroid nodule (not recorded which). Some clones in this sample may be carry-over from other donors' samples.

By sample fraction, this clone is medium-sized. V is TRBV2 and J is TRBJ2-7; TRBD1 aligns across 8 bases. The germline V gene has CDR1 SNHLY and CDR2 FYNNEI. The V gene end was trimmed by 5 bases and the J gene end by 3 bases; junction bases not matched to a gene: 15. CDR3 length equals 17 residues. The CDR3 is CASSYTYRPDRVYEQYV. The CDR3 region has the DNA TGTGCCAGCAGTTACACTTACCGTCCGGACAGGGTCTACGAGCAGTACGTC.

The chain employs TRBV20-1 and TRBJ2-1, with TRBD2 matching 7 bases. Germline assignment: CDR1 DFQATT and CDR2 SNEGSKA (reference sequence). The trim removed 3 bases at V and 6 bases at J, leaving 11 bases unmatched. The CDR3 runs 15 residues. CDR3 protein: CSARPGSGDANEQFF. CDR3 nucleotides: TGCAGTGCTAGGCCAGGGAGCGGGGATGCCAATGAGCAGTTCTTC.

In this sample, this clone turned up many times. The V call is TRBV7-9, the J call TRBJ2-5; 7 bases are a match to TRBD2. Trimming removed 0 bases from V and 1 base from J; junction bases left unmatched: 2. The CDR3 contains 15 residues. Germline V gives CDR1 SEHNR, CDR2 FQNEAQ (reference sequence). Written as DNA, the CDR3 is TGTGCCAGCAGCTTAGCAGGGACTACCCAAGAGACCCAGTACTTC. This gives the protein CASSLAGTTQETQYF.

This clone was observed many times. The rearrangement links TRBV19 to TRBJ2-3, with TRBD1 as a possible D gene (5 bases). Germline V gives CDR1 LNHDA, CDR2 SQIVND (reference sequence). Trimming left V 5 bases short and J 2 bases short, with 11 bases between. The CDR3 totals 14 residues. The CDR3 here is CASSPWGHTDTQYF. Written as DNA, the CDR3 is TGTGCCAGTAGTCCCTGGGGCCACACAGATACGCAGTATTTT.

This sequence joins TRBV5-1 and TRBJ1-1; unclear D gene. This CDR3 is 12 amino acids long. Germline CDR1 and CDR2: SGHRS and YFSETQ. The ends were cut back, 4 bases at V and 5 bases at J, with 9 bases in the middle. The CDR3 sequence is CASSNGLTEAFF. The CDR3 DNA follows: TGCGCCAGCAGCAATGGACTTACTGAAGCTTTCTTT.

V usage is TRBV2 and J usage is TRBJ2-1; 9 nucleotides align to TRBD2. The CDR3 runs 15 residues. Losses at the gene ends were 8 bases for V and 4 bases for J; bases not matched to a gene: 9. The germline CDR1 and CDR2 sequences are SNHLY and FYNNEI. CDR3: CASEALAGSYNEQFF. In nucleotides, the CDR3 is TGTGCCAGCGAGGCACTAGCGGGTTCTTACAATGAGCAGTTCTTC.

This clone came up many times. The rearrangement joins TRBV29-1 to TRBJ2-5; possibly TRBD1 for D (6 bases). This CDR3 region has 13 residues. The V end lost 5 bases, the J end lost 0 bases, and 10 bases lay between the germline ends. Germline values: CDR1 SQVTM, CDR2 ANQGSEA. Here the CDR3 DNA reads TGCAGCGTTAACAGGGTAAACCAAGAGACCCAGTACTTC. Translation: CSVNRVNQETQYF.

The chain couples TRBV20-1 to TRBJ1-2, with a possible D match to TRBD1 (6 bases). V was cut by 0 bases and J by 3 bases, with 8 bases left in between. Germline V gene sequence: CDR1 DFQATT, CDR2 SNEGSKA (reference sequence). This CDR3 spans 13 amino acids. The CDR3 spells CSARDGQYYGYTF. CDR3 in DNA: TGCAGTGCTAGAGATGGACAGTACTATGGCTACACCTTC.

In this sample, this clone turned up many times. The rearrangement uses TRBV27 and TRBJ1-5, with D maybe TRBD1 (5 bases). V was cut by 6 bases and J by 4 bases, with 7 bases left in between. The CDR3 spans 12 residues. CDR1 and CDR2 from the germline V gene are MNHEY and SMNVEV (reference sequence). The CDR3 DNA reads as TGTGCCAGCAGGACAGCAAATCAGCCCCAGCATTTT. Translated: CASRTANQPQHF.

This clone came up a few times. The gene calls are TRBV6-6 and TRBJ1-5, with TRBD1 as a possible D gene (5 bases). Germline values: CDR1 MNHNY, CDR2 SVGAGI (reference sequence). The V end lost 1 base, the J end lost 2 bases, and 9 bases lay between the germline ends. The CDR3 covers 15 residues. This CDR3 reads CASSYFTGGNQPQHF. CDR3 DNA sequence: TGTGCCAGCAGTTACTTTACGGGGGGCAATCAGCCCCAGCATTTT.

This clone has just a few counts. The V call is TRBV2, the J call TRBJ2-3, with 10 nucleotides matching TRBD2. The length of the CDR3 is 14 residues. Losses at the gene ends were 9 bases for V and 8 bases for J; bases not matched to a gene: 11. Per germline, CDR1 SNHLY and CDR2 FYNNEI. For the CDR3, the DNA is TGTGCCAGTCGGCCTAGCGGGGGCAGGGGTACGCAGTATTTT. Translation: CASRPSGGRGTQYF.

This clone was counted only a few times. CDR3 sequence: CASSYTSGQVPYEQYF. CDR3 nucleotides: TGTGCCAGCAGTTACACGTCGGGACAGGTTCCCTACGAGCAGTACTTC. V gene TRBV6-5 combines with J gene TRBJ2-7; TRBD1 matches at 8 bases. Unmatched junction bases numbered 8, after V lost 2 bases and J lost 2 bases. The CDR3 runs to 16 residues. Per the germline V gene, CDR1 is MNHEY and CDR2 is SVGAGI.

This chain uses TRBV12-3 or TRBV12-4 with TRBJ1-5; 9 nucleotides line up with TRBD1. V lost 7 bases and J lost 6; bases outside the gene matches: 7. This CDR3 comprises 14 residues. CDR3: CASTGTGRGQPQHF. The DNA for the CDR3 is TGTGCCAGCACCGGGACAGGGCGAGGTCAGCCCCAGCATTTT.

This CDR3 is CASSLFRDRDWANEKLFF. The CDR3 bases are TGTGCCAGCAGCCTATTCCGGGACAGGGATTGGGCTAATGAAAAACTGTTTTTT. The chain employs TRBV3-1 and TRBJ1-4; the match to TRBD1 covers 9 bases. The CDR3 is 18 amino acids. Trimming took 4 bases from V and 3 from J; bases not matched to a gene: 12. Germline CDR1 reads LGHDT; CDR2 reads YNNKEL (reference sequence).

In this sample, this clone turned up a few times. V gene TRBV2 combines with J gene TRBJ2-3; TRBD2 agrees at 10 bases. In germline, CDR1 is SNHLY, CDR2 FYNNEI. This CDR3 contains 14 residues. V was clipped by 8 bases and J by 6 bases; unmatched bases: 8. DNA for the CDR3: TGTGCCAGCCGGCCTAGCGGGGGCAGGGATACGCAGTATTTT. As protein: CASRPSGGRDTQYF.

Relative to its sample, this clone is large. The CDR3 sequence is CSARSPGLLAGGEQFF. In DNA form, the CDR3 reads TGCAGTGCTAGGTCCCCGGGGTTACTAGCGGGAGGTGAGCAGTTCTTC. The J gene is TRBJ2-1, the V gene TRBV20-1; TRBD2 agrees at 12 bases. The CDR3 is 16 residues long. Germline V lookup: CDR1 DFQATT, CDR2 SNEGSKA (reference sequence). The J segment lost 9 bases and the V segment lost 3 bases, leaving 12 bases of the junction unmatched.

This chain uses TRBV5-1 with TRBJ2-7; a weak D match, TRBD1 (5 bases). Trimming took 4 bases from V and 2 from J, leaving 25 bases between them. This CDR3 has 18 amino acids. CDR1 SGHRS and CDR2 YFSETQ come from the germline V gene. The CDR3 coding sequence is TGCGCCAGCAGCCTGCCCCGGCTGCCAGGGCTACGAACCTACGAGCAGTACTTC. It yields the protein CASSLPRLPGLRTYEQYF.

The chain combines TRBV10-3 with TRBJ2-1; 7 nucleotides line up with TRBD2. This CDR3 comprises 14 residues. Germline loops: CDR1 ENHRY, CDR2 SYGVKD. After removal of 6 bases from V and 6 bases from J, the junction contained 8 bases not matched to a gene. The CDR3 region has the DNA TGTGCCATCAGGGAGGCTAGCGGAGTCAATGAGCAGTTCTTC. It translates to CAIREASGVNEQFF.

This clone is medium-sized within its sample. The V call is TRBV20-1, the J call TRBJ1-2; no definite D call. The germline V and J ends were trimmed by 5 bases and 1 base, with 11 bases remaining between them. The CDR3 covers 13 residues. Germline V lookup: CDR1 DFQATT, CDR2 SNEGSKA (reference sequence). The chain's CDR3 is CSAYRPVNYGYTF. As DNA, the CDR3 is TGCAGTGCTTACCGACCGGTTAACTATGGCTACACCTTC.

This clone has ten or more counts. The chain uses TRBV9 and TRBJ2-3; 11 bases agree with TRBD1. This CDR3 has 16 residues. V shed 3 bases, J shed 5 bases, and the junction held 8 bases outside the gene matches. Per the germline V gene, CDR1 is SGDLS and CDR2 is YYNGEE. Written as DNA, the CDR3 is TGTGCCAGCAGCGCTCGACCCGGGACAGGGGGAGATACGCAGTATTTT. It encodes CASSARPGTGGDTQYF.

The chain combines TRBV11-3 with TRBJ1-5; the D is unclear. The CDR3 has 20 amino acids. V was cut by 1 base and J by 0 bases, with 22 bases left in between. Germline V gives CDR1 SGHNT, CDR2 YENEEA. CDR3: CASSLVEDSLSPYSNQPQHF. The CDR3 nucleotides are TGTGCCAGCAGCTTAGTTGAGGATTCCTTGTCCCCTTATAGCAATCAGCCCCAGCATTTT.

This clone occurred many times. The chain uses TRBV19 and TRBJ1-5; D unclear. CDR1 is LNHDA, CDR2 SQIVND, per germline (reference sequence). V shed 4 bases and J shed 7 bases, with 17 bases lying between them. This CDR3 is 15 amino acids long. The CDR3 protein is CASSSDGVGMQPQHF. CDR3 DNA sequence: TGTGCCAGTAGTAGCGATGGGGTGGGTATGCAGCCCCAGCATTTT.

V and J are TRBV27 and TRBJ2-7; D is perhaps TRBD1 (6 bases). Trimming left V 5 bases short and J 2 bases short, with 10 bases between. The germline V gene has CDR1 MNHEY and CDR2 SMNVEV (reference sequence). This CDR3 has 13 residues. The CDR3 protein is CASSIGQPYEQYF. For the CDR3, the DNA is TGTGCCAGCAGTATAGGACAGCCCTACGAGCAGTACTTC.

This clone was picked up a small number of times. V gene TRBV10-1 combines with J gene TRBJ2-3; D is ambiguous. Between the trimmed V and J ends, which lost 2 bases and 6 bases, there was a span of 12 bases. The CDR3 covers 14 residues. Per germline, CDR1 WNHNN and CDR2 SYGVQD (reference sequence). The CDR3: CASSEGRPPDTQYF. As DNA, the CDR3 is TGCGCCAGCAGTGAGGGCAGGCCACCTGATACGCAGTATTTT.

This clone was picked up a small number of times. The chain is built from TRBV6-5 and TRBJ1-2, with D unresolved. The germline CDR1 and CDR2 sequences are MNHEY and SVGAGI. This CDR3 has 13 amino acids. Between the trimmed V and J ends, which lost 3 bases and 2 bases, there was a span of 7 bases. In DNA form, the CDR3 reads TGTGCCAGCAGTTATGGACTGAACTATGGCTACACCTTC. Its translation is CASSYGLNYGYTF.

The CDR3 region is CASSLGREGHSGANVLTF. The CDR3 coding sequence is TGCGCCAGCAGCCTCGGACGGGAAGGCCACTCTGGGGCCAACGTCCTGACTTTC. The chain carries TRBV4-3 and TRBJ2-6; perhaps TRBD2 as D (5 bases). The germline V gene has CDR1 LGHNA and CDR2 YSLEER. The ends were cut back, 4 bases at V and 0 bases at J, with 16 bases in the middle. The CDR3 extends over 18 amino acids.

By share, this clone ranks as medium-sized. The genes are TRBV5-1 and TRBJ1-2; D is unclear. The CDR3 is made up of 15 amino acids. V lost 1 base to trimming and J lost 5 bases, with 15 bases between them. In germline, CDR1 is SGHRS, CDR2 YFSETQ. CDR3 sequence: CASSLTPLGNYGYTF. In nucleotides, the CDR3 is TGCGCCAGCAGCTTGACACCACTGGGAAATTATGGCTACACCTTC. Full variable domain (rest looked up from reference TRBV5-1 and TRBJ1-2): KAGVTQTPRYLIKTRGQQVTLSCSPISGHRSVSWYQQTPGQGLQFLFEYFSETQRNKGNFPGRFSGRQFSNSRSEMNVSTLELGDSALYLCASSLTPLGNYGYTFGSGTRLTVV.

The table lists this clone with many counts. The chain employs TRBV4-2 and TRBJ2-3; TRBD2 aligns across 13 bases. There are 16 residues in the CDR3. Trimming at V came to 3 bases and at J to 4 bases, leaving 4 bases not matched to a gene. Germline CDR1 reads LGHNA; CDR2 reads YNFKEQ. The CDR3 region is CASSHLTSGRADTQYF. In nucleotides, the CDR3 is TGTGCCAGCAGCCATCTCACTAGCGGGAGGGCAGATACGCAGTATTTT.

The table lists this clone with many counts. The chain uses TRBV29-1 and TRBJ2-3; D perhaps matches TRBD1 (6 bases). V lost 6 bases to trimming and J lost 3 bases, with 16 bases between them. The CDR3 has 14 amino acids. CDR1 is SQVTM and CDR2 is ANQGSEA in the germline V gene. Here the CDR3 DNA reads TGCAGCGTCCTCGGGACATCCCGAACAGATACGCAGTATTTT. Protein product: CSVLGTSRTDTQYF.

The CDR3 sequence: CASSEAGRGHYEQYF. Written as DNA, the CDR3 is TGTGCCAGCAGTGAAGCGGGCAGGGGTCACTACGAGCAGTACTTC. The V call is TRBV6-1, the J call TRBJ2-7, with a possible D match to TRBD1 (6 bases). CDR3 length equals 15 residues. V was clipped by 0 bases and J by 3 bases, with 12 bases between them. Germline V CDR1 and CDR2: MNHNS, SASEGT.

This clone was recorded at least ten times. The chain links TRBV7-9 to TRBJ1-2; TRBD1 matches 7 bases. The CDR3 is 14 residues long. Germline V lookup: CDR1 SEHNR, CDR2 FQNEAQ (reference sequence). The V and J ends lost 4 bases and 4 bases, in that order; junction bases with no gene match: 6. Written as DNA, the CDR3 is TGTGCCAGCAGCTCCGGGACAGACTTCTATGGCTACACCTTC. Encoded protein: CASSSGTDFYGYTF.